Listed below are T cell receptor beta chains from one sample, sequenced in a study of sequential checkpoint blockade in melanoma. Here immunoSEQ multiplex PCR was the method, and the copy in TCRdb shows in-frame clones only, minus some. The sample has around 9,900 clones, roughly 24% seen once. This specimen was tumor tissue (inferred from file names), taken from a patient given nivolumab and ipilimumab in sequence. These receptors were taken from a human donor with melanoma. CDR3s include the opening cysteine and the closing phenylalanine or tryptophan. The D gene is left open where the match is weak. Some rows mark clone size as missing; the rest say once, few, many or name a class of expanded clone.

V gene	J gene	clone size	D gene	CDR3 protein	CDR3 DNA
TRBV11-3	TRBJ1-1	many	TRBD1	CASSRTGGAHSTEAFF	TGTGCCAGCTCCCGGACAGGGGGCGCCCATAGCACTGAAGCTTTCTTT
TRBV28	TRBJ1-1	.	TRBD1	CASSSSGTGFEAFF	TGTGCCAGCAGTTCTTCCGGGACAGGATTTGAAGCTTTCTTT
TRBV28	TRBJ2-1	few	TRBD2	CASSSLLAGGHNEQFF	TGTGCCAGCAGTTCGCTCCTAGCGGGGGGGCATAATGAGCAGTTCTTC
TRBV7-5	TRBJ2-5	few	.	CASSLVGALQETQYF	TGTGCCAGCAGCTTAGTGGGGGCCCTCCAAGAGACCCAGTACTTC
TRBV19	TRBJ1-5	.	.	CASRGAGINSNQPQHF	TGTGCCAGTAGGGGAGCTGGGATTAATAGCAATCAGCCCCAGCATTTT
TRBV6-8	TRBJ2-5	.	TRBD2	CASSRLAGGLLAQYF	TGTGCCAGCAGTCGACTAGCGGGGGGGCTATTGGCCCAGTACTTC
TRBV29-1	TRBJ1-4	.	TRBD1	CSARGGGLTNEKLFF	TGCAGCGCCCGAGGGGGCGGGTTGACTAATGAAAAACTGTTTTTT
TRBV11-3	TRBJ2-5	.	.	CASSFTSRSETQYF	TGTGCCAGCAGCTTTACTAGCCGGAGTGAGACCCAGTACTTC
TRBV7-2	TRBJ1-2	medium-sized	.	CASSLTRDGGYTF	TGTGCCAGCAGCTTAACAAGGGACGGGGGCTACACCTTC
TRBV5-1	TRBJ1-6	.	.	CASSFEGPYNSPLHF	TGCGCCAGCAGCTTCGAGGGGCCCTATAATTCACCCCTCCACTTT
TRBV28	TRBJ2-6	few	.	CASSLLPGQTLSGANVLTF	TGTGCCAGCAGTTTGCTGCCCGGACAGACCCTCTCTGGGGCCAACGTCCTGACTTTC
TRBV6-8	TRBJ1-1	few	TRBD1	CASSHILQGADVAFF	TGTGCCAGCAGCCATATACTACAGGGGGCAGATGTGGCTTTCTTT
TRBV28	TRBJ1-5	medium-sized	.	CASSQLRGPQHF	TGTGCCAGCAGTCAACTTAGGGGGCCCCAGCATTTT
TRBV9	TRBJ1-3	many	.	CASQPGQLSGNTIYF	TGTGCCAGTCAGCCGGGACAACTCTCTGGAAACACCATATATTTT
TRBV9	TRBJ2-7	.	TRBD1	CASSSGPDRGLYEQYF	TGTGCCAGCAGCTCTGGTCCTGACAGGGGGCTATACGAGCAGTACTTC
TRBV9	TRBJ1-4	.	.	CASSVDGGSWEKLFF	TGTGCCAGCAGCGTAGATGGAGGGTCCTGGGAAAAACTGTTTTTT
TRBV30	TRBJ1-2	medium-sized	TRBD1	CAWSAHRGLNYGYTF	TGTGCCTGGAGTGCCCACAGGGGGCTGAACTATGGCTACACCTTC
TRBV10-3	TRBJ2-3	many	TRBD2	CAISESIGLAGATDTQYF	TGTGCCATCAGTGAGTCGATAGGACTAGCGGGGGCAACAGATACGCAGTATTTT
TRBV6-8	TRBJ1-6	.	.	CASSYGVNSPLHF	TGTGCCAGCAGTTACGGTGTTAATTCACCCCTCCACTTT
TRBV6-8	TRBJ2-1	.	.	CAISRDDNEQFF	TGTGCCATCAGTCGGGATGATAATGAGCAGTTCTTC
TRBV11-3	TRBJ1-1	few	.	CASSRDSLNTEAFF	TGTGCCAGCAGCCGTGACTCCCTGAACACTGAAGCTTTCTTT
TRBV19	TRBJ1-1	.	.	CASRYRSTGLFNTEAFF	TGTGCCAGTAGGTACCGGAGTACAGGACTGTTTAACACTGAAGCTTTCTTT
TRBV11-3	TRBJ1-1	.	TRBD1	CASSVQQGAMITEAFF	TGTGCCAGCAGCGTTCAACAGGGGGCGATGATCACTGAAGCTTTCTTT
TRBV6-8	TRBJ1-4	few	.	CAISGGRTSNEKLFF	TGTGCCATCAGTGGGGGCAGGACGTCTAATGAAAAACTGTTTTTT
TRBV6-8	TRBJ2-7	.	TRBD1	CASSYSGQGAHEQYF	TGTGCCAGCAGTTACTCGGGACAGGGGGCCCACGAGCAGTACTTC
TRBV7-2	TRBJ1-5	many	.	CASSLSSNQPQHF	TGTGCCAGCAGCTTATCAAGCAATCAGCCCCAGCATTTT
TRBV29-1	TRBJ2-7	few	.	CSVSPGPIYEQYF	TGCAGCGTCTCACCGGGACCAATCTACGAGCAGTACTTC
TRBV9	TRBJ1-2	medium-sized	.	CASSVGGWDGYTF	TGTGCCAGCAGCGTAGGGGGATGGGATGGCTACACCTTC
TRBV5-1	TRBJ2-4	.	TRBD1	CASSSSGQGVNIQYF	TGCGCCAGCAGCTCCAGCGGACAGGGAGTAAACATTCAGTACTTC
TRBV28	TRBJ2-7	.	.	CASSLKAGFTYEQYF	TGTGCCAGCAGTTTAAAGGCGGGGTTTACCTACGAGCAGTACTTC
TRBV7-6	TRBJ2-3	few	TRBD2	CASSYGPVTSGRVGDTQYF	TGTGCCAGCAGCTACGGGCCCGTAACTAGCGGTAGAGTTGGAGATACGCAGTATTTT
TRBV10-2	TRBJ1-2	.	.	CASSESEAAGYTF	TGCGCCAGCAGTGAGTCGGAGGCGGCTGGCTACACCTTC
TRBV5-1	TRBJ1-1	.	.	CASRGGLTNTEAFF	TGCGCCAGCCGGGGGGGGTTAACAAACACTGAAGCTTTCTTT
TRBV11-3	TRBJ2-7	few	TRBD1	CASSLGGQAYEQYF	TGTGCCAGCAGCTTAGGAGGACAGGCCTACGAGCAGTACTTC
TRBV6-8	TRBJ1-1	medium-sized	.	CASSTRTANTEAFF	TGTGCCAGCAGTACACGGACTGCGAACACTGAAGCTTTCTTT
TRBV11-3	TRBJ2-3	.	.	CASSRRQAGTDTQYF	TGTGCCAGCAGCCGACGACAGGCGGGCACAGATACGCAGTATTTT
TRBV1	TRBJ2-1	few	.	CASSQDFLYNEQFF	TGCGCCAGCAGCCAAGACTTTTTGTACAATGAGCAGTTCTTC
TRBV4-1	TRBJ2-3	.	.	CTSSQGVGESTTDTQYF	TGCACCAGCAGCCAAGGGGTCGGAGAGTCGACCACAGATACGCAGTATTTT
TRBV6-8	TRBJ2-1	.	TRBD2	CASSYSSGGAILDEQFF	TGTGCCAGCAGTTACTCGAGCGGGGGGGCGATTTTGGATGAGCAGTTCTTC
TRBV7-7	TRBJ2-1	many	TRBD1	CASSPSSGQGVHEQFF	TGTGCCAGCAGCCCGTCGTCGGGACAGGGGGTGCATGAGCAGTTCTTC
TRBV18	TRBJ1-3	.	.	CASSPESSGNTIYF	TGTGCCAGCTCACCAGAGAGCTCTGGAAACACCATATATTTT
TRBV18	TRBJ1-1	.	TRBD1	CASSPSTGGYTEAFF	TGTGCCAGCTCACCCAGCACAGGGGGATACACTGAAGCTTTCTTT
TRBV10-3	TRBJ2-1	many	.	CAISEQTGSYNEQFF	TGTGCCATCAGTGAGCAGACGGGCTCCTACAATGAGCAGTTCTTC
TRBV28	TRBJ1-3	.	.	CASSFGSGLGPGNTIYF	TGTGCCAGCAGTTTTGGGTCAGGGCTAGGGCCTGGAAACACCATATATTTT
TRBV28	TRBJ1-5	.	.	CASSFRQDQPQHF	TGTGCCAGCAGTTTCCGACAGGATCAGCCCCAGCATTTT
TRBV23-1	TRBJ1-1	.	.	CASSLIWNTEAFF	TGCGCCAGCAGCTTGATCTGGAACACTGAAGCTTTCTTT
TRBV18	TRBJ2-3	.	TRBD1	CASSPRSRDRGITDTQYF	TGTGCCAGCTCACCAAGGAGCCGGGACAGGGGGATCACAGATACGCAGTATTTT
TRBV5-1	TRBJ2-1	.	TRBD1	CASSAPDRGQYNEQFF	TGCGCCAGCAGCGCCCCGGACAGGGGGCAGTACAATGAGCAGTTCTTC
TRBV29-1	TRBJ2-7	once	.	CSVESTADEQYF	TGCAGCGTTGAGTCGACAGCGGACGAGCAGTACTTC
TRBV30	TRBJ1-5	.	TRBD1	CAWTGTDNQPQHF	TGTGCCTGGACTGGGACAGACAATCAGCCCCAGCATTTT
TRBV11-3	TRBJ1-1	many	.	CASSLMGARTEAFF	TGTGCCAGCAGCTTAATGGGGGCACGAACTGAAGCTTTCTTT
TRBV5-1	TRBJ2-3	.	TRBD1	CASSSGTGETDTQYF	TGCGCCAGCAGCTCCGGGACAGGGGAAACAGATACGCAGTATTTT